This TCR beta chain was recovered during a study of beta chain features in type 1 diabetes listed by TCRdb under 2018. With regard to the full study: Patients and healthy donors did not differ in mean age, gender distribution, total cell number or subset yield. A total of 90 million to 120 million sorted cells were examined across all samples, and a strong correlation was observed between cell number per subset and RNA yield. The study compared the TCRB repertoires of sorted circulating CD4+ T cell subsets in recently diagnosed type 1 diabetes patients with those in matched healthy donors. Regulatory and stem cell-like memory subsets were obtained from only 8 patients and about eight healthy donors, while naive and central memory subsets were obtained from all 28 donors. General conclusions and limits of the study: PCR might favor shorter templates, but patient and control samples were amplified and corrected together, so any skew would affect both groups equally. A moderate but significant shortening of TCRB CDR3 length was observed in type 1 diabetes patients in all four CD4+ subsets. Naive, central memory and regulatory TCRB repertoires appeared to be more similar among patients than among healthy donors. Because cDNA was sequenced instead of genomic DNA, highly expressing activated cells could be over-represented, though the groups showed no difference in activation or CD3 levels. Only small numbers of individuals were included in the HLA sub-analyses, which left unresolved whether HLA type had any influence on TCRB rearrangement. At VDJ recombination sites, type 1 diabetes patients had fewer insertions and more deleted nucleotides, which implies abnormalities in thymic rearrangement.

Points on this clone: Its binding antigen is unknown. No clone much larger than this one lies a single base away; base qualities are absent.

V sheds 5 bases and J sheds 9 bases, leaving 19 bases between their ends. The germline V gene (reference sequence) sets CDR1 to LNHDA and CDR2 to SQIVND. The CDR3 covers 14 residues, taking in both the cysteine and the phenylalanine. The retained sequence is limited to the CDR3, 42 bases, with the frame set at the first base. A single peripheral blood draw of around 120 mL on average was collected from each donor into heparinised tubes. Using a panel that included CD45RO, CCR7, CD25, CD127, CD95 and CD27, naive, central memory, regulatory and stem cell-like memory CD4+ T cells were sorted on a BD FACSAria II. Every sorted population had a purity above 95%. PBMCs were isolated right away by Lymphoprep density gradient centrifugation and were stained directly, without culture. So that batch effects would be minimized, each experiment stained and sorted samples in pairs, pairing one healthy donor with one patient.

The High Capacity cDNA Reverse Transcription Kit was used to reverse transcribe all of the isolated RNA, meaning that expressed TCRB transcripts were what got sequenced. Deep immunoSEQ sequencing was performed on naive, central memory and regulatory T cell samples, with an average of around 3.4 million total reads per sample. Sorted cells were lysed in RLT buffer and RNA was extracted with DNase-treated RNeasy Micro or Mini kits, depending on cell number. Each cell subset was processed on its own to prevent cross-contamination, while patient and healthy donor samples were processed together. The immunoSEQ multiplex PCR was used to amplify TCRB sequences from cDNA, yielding 87-bp fragments that span the CDR3 region. Sequencing of the amplicons was performed on the Illumina HiSeq platform. The study's own analysis went as follows. PCR bias was computationally corrected using synthetic template baselines, reads within Hamming distance 2 were collapsed, and singletons that could not be merged were discarded. By aligning reads against IMGT, V, D and J genes, CDR3 length, and insertions or deletions at six rearrangement sites were assigned. Clonotype counts were normalized to sorted cell number within each subset before computing true diversity and Gini coefficients with the tcR R package. The overlap coefficient, calculated on TCRB nucleotide sequences, was used to measure repertoire sharing. As stored in TCRdb, this immuneACCESS dataset retains in-frame rearrangements with V and J assigned. A fraction of the clones does not appear; measured against another copy, unresolved V genes explain less than half of the discrepancy, and the remainder lacks a known reason. V and J calls and clone size come straight from that table; D and trimming were deduced from the DNA. The table for this sample lists about 210,000 clones; 11% of them were counted only once. The ten biggest clones cover 1% to 1.5% of the sample.

The TCR sequence derives from a man aged 18 to 29 in good health. Material for sequencing was central memory CD4+ T cells from blood. The rearranged segments are TRBV19 and TRBJ2-5; the best D guess is TRBD2, with 5 bases matching. For the CDR3, the sequence is CASSPRLGDSAQYF. The nucleotide sequence is given as TGTGCCAGTAGTCCTCGGTTGGGAGACTCGGCCCAGTACTTC.